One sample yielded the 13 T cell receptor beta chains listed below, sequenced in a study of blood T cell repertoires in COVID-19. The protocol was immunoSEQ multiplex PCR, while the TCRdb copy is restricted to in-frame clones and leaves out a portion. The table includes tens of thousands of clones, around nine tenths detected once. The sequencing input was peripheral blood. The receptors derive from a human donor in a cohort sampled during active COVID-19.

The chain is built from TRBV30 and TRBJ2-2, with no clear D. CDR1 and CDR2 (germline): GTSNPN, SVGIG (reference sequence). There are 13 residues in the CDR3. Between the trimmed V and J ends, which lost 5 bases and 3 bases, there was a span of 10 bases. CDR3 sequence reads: CAWLPEDTGELFF. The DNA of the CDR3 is TGTGCCTGGCTTCCAGAGGACACCGGGGAGCTGTTTTTT.

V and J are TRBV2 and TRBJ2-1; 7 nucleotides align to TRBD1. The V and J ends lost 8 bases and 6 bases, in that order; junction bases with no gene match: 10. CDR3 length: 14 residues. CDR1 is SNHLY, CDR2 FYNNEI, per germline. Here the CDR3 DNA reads TGTGCCAGCTCAGACAGGGTGGTTATCAATGAGCAGTTCTTC. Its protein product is CASSDRVVINEQFF.

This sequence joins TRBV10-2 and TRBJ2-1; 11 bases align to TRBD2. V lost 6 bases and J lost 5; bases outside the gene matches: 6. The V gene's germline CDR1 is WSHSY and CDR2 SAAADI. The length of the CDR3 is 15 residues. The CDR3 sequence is CASRPGLAENNEQFF. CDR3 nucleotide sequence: TGCGCCAGCAGACCGGGACTAGCGGAAAACAATGAGCAGTTCTTC.

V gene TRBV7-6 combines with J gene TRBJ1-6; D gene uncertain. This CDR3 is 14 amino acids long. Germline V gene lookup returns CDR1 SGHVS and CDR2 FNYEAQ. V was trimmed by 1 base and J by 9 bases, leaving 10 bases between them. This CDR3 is CASSLDLGSSPLHF. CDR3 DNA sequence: TGTGCCAGCAGCTTAGACCTCGGGAGTTCACCCCTCCACTTT.

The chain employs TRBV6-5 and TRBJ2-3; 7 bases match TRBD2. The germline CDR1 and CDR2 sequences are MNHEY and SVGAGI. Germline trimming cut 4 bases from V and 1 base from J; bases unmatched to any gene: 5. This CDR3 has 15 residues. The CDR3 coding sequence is TGTGCCAGCAGTTCGAAGGCGGGGGGCACAGATACGCAGTATTTT. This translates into CASSSKAGGTDTQYF.

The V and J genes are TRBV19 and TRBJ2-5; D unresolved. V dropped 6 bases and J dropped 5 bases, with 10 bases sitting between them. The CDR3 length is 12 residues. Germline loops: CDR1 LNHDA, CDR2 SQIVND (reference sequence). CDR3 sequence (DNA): TGTGCCAGTAGCTCAAGCAGGGAGACCCAGTACTTC. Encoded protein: CASSSSRETQYF.

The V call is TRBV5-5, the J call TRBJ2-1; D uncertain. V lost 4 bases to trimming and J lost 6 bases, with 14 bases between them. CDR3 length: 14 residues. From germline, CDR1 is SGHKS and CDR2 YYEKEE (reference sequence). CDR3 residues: CASSIPSARNEQFF. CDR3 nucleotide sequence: TGTGCCAGCAGCATCCCGTCTGCGCGCAATGAGCAGTTCTTC. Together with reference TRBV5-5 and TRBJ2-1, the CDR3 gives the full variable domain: DAGVTQSPTHLIKTRGQQVTLRCSPISGHKSVSWYQQVLGQGPQFIFQYYEKEERGRGNFPDRFSARQFPNYSSELNVNALLLGDSALYLCASSIPSARNEQFFGPGTRLTVL.

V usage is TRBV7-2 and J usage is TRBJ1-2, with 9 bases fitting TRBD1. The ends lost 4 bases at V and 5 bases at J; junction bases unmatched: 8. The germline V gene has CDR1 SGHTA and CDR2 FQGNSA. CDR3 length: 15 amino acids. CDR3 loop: CASSSGVGQGYGYTF. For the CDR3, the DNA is TGTGCCAGCAGCTCCGGTGTGGGACAGGGATATGGCTACACCTTC.

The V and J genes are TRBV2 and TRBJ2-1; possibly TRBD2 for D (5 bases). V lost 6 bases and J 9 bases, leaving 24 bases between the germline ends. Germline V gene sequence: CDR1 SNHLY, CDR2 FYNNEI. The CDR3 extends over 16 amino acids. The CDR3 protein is CASSPRPEVSRIEQFF. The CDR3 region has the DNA TGTGCCAGCAGCCCCCGCCCGGAGGTCAGCAGGATTGAGCAGTTCTTC.

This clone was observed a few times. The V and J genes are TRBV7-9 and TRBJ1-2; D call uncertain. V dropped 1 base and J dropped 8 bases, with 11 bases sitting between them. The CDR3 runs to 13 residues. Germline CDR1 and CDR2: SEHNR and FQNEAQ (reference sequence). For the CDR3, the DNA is TGTGCCAGCAGCTTAGTCGTTGGGCTCGGCTACACCTTC. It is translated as CASSLVVGLGYTF.

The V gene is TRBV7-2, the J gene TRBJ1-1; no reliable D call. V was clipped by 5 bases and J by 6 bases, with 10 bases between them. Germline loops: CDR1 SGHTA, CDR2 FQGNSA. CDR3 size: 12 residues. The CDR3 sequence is CASSLSRAEAFF. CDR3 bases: TGTGCCAGCAGCCTTTCTCGTGCTGAAGCTTTCTTT.

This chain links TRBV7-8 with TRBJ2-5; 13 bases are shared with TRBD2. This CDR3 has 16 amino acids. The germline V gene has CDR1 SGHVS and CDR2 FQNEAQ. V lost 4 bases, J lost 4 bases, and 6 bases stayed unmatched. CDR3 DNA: TGTGCCAGCAGCTCCTCCACTAGCGGGGGGGTAGAGACCCAGTACTTC. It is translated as CASSSSTSGGVETQYF.

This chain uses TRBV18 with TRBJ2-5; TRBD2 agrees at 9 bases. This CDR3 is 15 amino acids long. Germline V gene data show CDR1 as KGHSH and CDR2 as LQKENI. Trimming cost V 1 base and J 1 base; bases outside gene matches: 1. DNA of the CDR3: TGTGCCAGCTCACCACTAGCGGGGGTCCAAGAGACCCAGTACTTC. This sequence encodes CASSPLAGVQETQYF. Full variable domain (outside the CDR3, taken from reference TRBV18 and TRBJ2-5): NAGVMQNPRHLVRRRGQEARLRCSPMKGHSHVYWYRQLPEEGLKFMVYLQKENIIDESGMPKERFSAEFPKEGPSILRIQQVVRGDSAAYFCASSPLAGVQETQYFGPGTRLLVL.